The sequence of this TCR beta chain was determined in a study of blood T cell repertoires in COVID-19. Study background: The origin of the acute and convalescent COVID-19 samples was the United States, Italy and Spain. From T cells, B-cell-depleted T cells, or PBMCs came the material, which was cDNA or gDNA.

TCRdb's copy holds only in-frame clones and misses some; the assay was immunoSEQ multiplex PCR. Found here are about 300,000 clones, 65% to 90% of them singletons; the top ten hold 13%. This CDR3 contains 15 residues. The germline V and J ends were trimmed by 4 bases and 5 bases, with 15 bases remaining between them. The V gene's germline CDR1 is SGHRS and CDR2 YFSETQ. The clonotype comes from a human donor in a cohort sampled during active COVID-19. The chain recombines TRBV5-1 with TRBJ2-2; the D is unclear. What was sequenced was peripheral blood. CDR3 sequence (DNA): TGCGCCAGCAGCCTAACCGGGTCACATACCGGGGAGCTGTTTTTT. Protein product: CASSLTGSHTGELFF.